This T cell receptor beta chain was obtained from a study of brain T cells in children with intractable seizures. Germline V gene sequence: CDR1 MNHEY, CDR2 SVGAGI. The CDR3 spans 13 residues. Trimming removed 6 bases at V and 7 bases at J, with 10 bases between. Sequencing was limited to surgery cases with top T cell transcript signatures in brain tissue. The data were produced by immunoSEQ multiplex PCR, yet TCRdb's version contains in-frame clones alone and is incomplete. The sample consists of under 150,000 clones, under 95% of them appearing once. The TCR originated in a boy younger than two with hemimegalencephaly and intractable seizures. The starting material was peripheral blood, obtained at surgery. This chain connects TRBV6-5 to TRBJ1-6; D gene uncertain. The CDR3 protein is CASREIGNSPLHF. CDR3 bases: TGTGCCAGCAGGGAGATAGGAAATTCACCCCTCCACTTT.